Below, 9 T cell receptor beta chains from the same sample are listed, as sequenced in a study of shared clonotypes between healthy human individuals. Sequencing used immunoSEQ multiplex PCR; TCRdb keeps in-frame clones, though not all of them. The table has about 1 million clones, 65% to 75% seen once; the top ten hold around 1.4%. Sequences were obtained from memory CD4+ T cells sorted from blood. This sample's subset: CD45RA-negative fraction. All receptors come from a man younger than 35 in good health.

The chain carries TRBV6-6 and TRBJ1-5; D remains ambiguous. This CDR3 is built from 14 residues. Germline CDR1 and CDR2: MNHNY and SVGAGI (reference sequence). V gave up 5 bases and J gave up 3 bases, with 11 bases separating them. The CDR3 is CASSPTIFNQPQHF. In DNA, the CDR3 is TGTGCCAGCAGTCCTACGATATTCAATCAGCCCCAGCATTTT.

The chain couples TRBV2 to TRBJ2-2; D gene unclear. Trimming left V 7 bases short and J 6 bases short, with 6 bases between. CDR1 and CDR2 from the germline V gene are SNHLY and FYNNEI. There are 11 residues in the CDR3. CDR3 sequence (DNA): TGTGCCAGCAAGACGGCCGGGGAGCTGTTTTTT. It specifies CASKTAGELFF.

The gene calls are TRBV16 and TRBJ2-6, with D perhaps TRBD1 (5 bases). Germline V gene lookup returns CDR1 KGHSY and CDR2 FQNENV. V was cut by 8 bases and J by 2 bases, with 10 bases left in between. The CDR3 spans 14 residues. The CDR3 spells CASFQTAGANVLTF. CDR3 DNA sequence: TGTGCCAGCTTCCAGACAGCTGGGGCCAACGTCCTGACTTTC.

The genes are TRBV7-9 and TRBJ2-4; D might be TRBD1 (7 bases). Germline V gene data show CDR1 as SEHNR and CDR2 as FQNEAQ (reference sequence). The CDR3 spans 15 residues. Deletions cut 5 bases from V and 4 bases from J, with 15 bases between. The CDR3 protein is CASSPQGTGKNIQYF. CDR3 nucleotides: TGTGCCAGCAGCCCACAGGGGACTGGTAAAAACATTCAGTACTTC. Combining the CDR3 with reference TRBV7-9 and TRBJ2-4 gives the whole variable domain DTGVSQNPRHKITKRGQNVTFRCDPISEHNRLYWYRQTLGQGPEFLTYFQNEAQLEKSRLLSDRFSAERPKGSFSTLEIQRTEQGDSAMYLCASSPQGTGKNIQYFGAGTRLSVL.

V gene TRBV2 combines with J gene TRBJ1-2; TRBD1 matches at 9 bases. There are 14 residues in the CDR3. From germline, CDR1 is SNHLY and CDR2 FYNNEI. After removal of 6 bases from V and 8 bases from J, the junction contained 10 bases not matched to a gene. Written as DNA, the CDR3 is TGTGCCAGCAGACTTACAGGGGGCGCTGACGGCTACACCTTC. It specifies CASRLTGGADGYTF.

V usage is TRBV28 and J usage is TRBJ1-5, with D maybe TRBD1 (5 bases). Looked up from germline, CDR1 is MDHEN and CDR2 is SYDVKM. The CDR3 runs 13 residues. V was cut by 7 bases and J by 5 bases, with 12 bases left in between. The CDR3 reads CASMRGGDQPQHF. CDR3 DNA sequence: TGTGCCAGCATGCGGGGGGGGGATCAGCCCCAGCATTTT.

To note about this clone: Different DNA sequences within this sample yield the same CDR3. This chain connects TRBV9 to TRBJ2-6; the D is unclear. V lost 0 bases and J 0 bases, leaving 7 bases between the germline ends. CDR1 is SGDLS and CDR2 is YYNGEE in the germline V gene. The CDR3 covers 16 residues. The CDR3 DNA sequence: TGTGCCAGCAGCGTAGGCCAAAGCTCTGGGGCCAACGTCCTGACTTTC. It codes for CASSVGQSSGANVLTF.

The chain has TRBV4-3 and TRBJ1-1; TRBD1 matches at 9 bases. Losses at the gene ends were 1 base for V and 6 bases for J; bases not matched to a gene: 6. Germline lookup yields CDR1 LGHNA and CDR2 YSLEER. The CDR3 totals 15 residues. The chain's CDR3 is CASSQARQGDPEAFF. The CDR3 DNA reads TGCGCCAGCAGCCAAGCCCGACAGGGGGACCCTGAAGCTTTCTTT.

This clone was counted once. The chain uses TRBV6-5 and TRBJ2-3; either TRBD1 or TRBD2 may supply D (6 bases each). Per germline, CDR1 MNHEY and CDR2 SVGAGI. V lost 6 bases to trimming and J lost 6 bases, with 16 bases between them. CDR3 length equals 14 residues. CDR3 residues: CASSYKGGRDTQYF. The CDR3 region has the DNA TGTGCCAGCAGCTACAAAGGGGGGAGGGATACGCAGTATTTT.